These 9 T cell receptor beta chains came from one sample sequenced in a study of cytomegalovirus exposure and HLA in healthy donors. The table came from immunoSEQ multiplex PCR; TCRdb's copy has only in-frame clones and leaves some out. The sample has 150,000 to 200,000 clones; approximately 86% are singletons. Sequences were obtained from PBMCs. The receptors shown here come from a young woman in good health and CMV-seronegative.

The chain has TRBV29-1 and TRBJ1-2; D gene unclear. With 4 bases removed from V and 3 bases from J, the gap between germline ends came to 15 bases. This CDR3 is built from 14 residues. The germline V gene has CDR1 SQVTM and CDR2 ANQGSEA. The CDR3 protein is CSVVGRGIDYGYTF. CDR3 nucleotide sequence: TGCAGCGTTGTTGGCCGGGGAATTGACTATGGCTACACCTTC.

This chain links TRBV7-3 with TRBJ2-1, with D possibly being TRBD2 (6 bases). The V end was cut by 2 bases, the J end by 5 bases, with 10 bases between. The CDR3 runs 14 residues. The germline V gene encodes CDR1 SGHTA and CDR2 FQGTGA. The CDR3 DNA sequence: TGTGCCAGCAGCTTATCGGGGGAGGACAATGAGCAGTTCTTC. It is translated as CASSLSGEDNEQFF.

This rearrangement joins TRBV4-1 to TRBJ2-5; TRBD1 matches at 7 bases. V shed 2 bases and J 2 bases; nucleotides not matched to a gene: 5. This CDR3 region has 15 residues. Germline V gives CDR1 MGHRA, CDR2 YSYEKL. CDR3 bases: TGCGCCAGCAGCCAACTACAGGGGCCGCAAGAGACCCAGTACTTC. It codes for CASSQLQGPQETQYF.

The J gene is TRBJ2-7, the V gene TRBV6-1, with TRBD2 matching 8 bases. Germline CDR1 and CDR2: MNHNS and SASEGT. V gave up 3 bases and J gave up 0 bases; unmatched junction bases: 7. The length of the CDR3 is 16 residues. The CDR3 region is CASSDRAGAYSYEQYF. For the CDR3, the DNA is TGTGCCAGCAGTGATAGAGCGGGAGCTTACTCCTACGAGCAGTACTTC.

J is TRBJ2-3 and V is TRBV9; D possibly corresponds to TRBD2 (6 bases). This CDR3 region has 16 residues. The germline CDR1 and CDR2 sequences are SGDLS and YYNGEE. Trimming removed 4 bases at V and 4 bases at J, with 19 bases between. CDR3 residues: CASSSGGPFTADTQYF. For the CDR3, the DNA is TGTGCCAGCAGCTCCGGGGGACCCTTTACTGCAGATACGCAGTATTTT.

In its sample, this clone was seen a few times. The chain recombines TRBV30 with TRBJ2-7, with 9 nucleotides matching TRBD1. Germline lookup yields CDR1 GTSNPN and CDR2 SVGIG (reference sequence). This CDR3 is 13 amino acids long. After removal of 5 bases from V and 0 bases from J, the junction contained 2 bases not matched to a gene. CDR3 coding DNA: TGTGCCTGGGACAGGGGGAACTCCTACGAGCAGTACTTC. It codes for CAWDRGNSYEQYF.

This chain joins TRBV6-1 and TRBJ2-1, with a tentative D call TRBD1 (5 bases). The CDR3 is 12 residues long. Per the germline V gene, CDR1 is MNHNS and CDR2 is SASEGT. The V and J ends lost 6 bases and 7 bases respectively, with 10 bases between them. Here the CDR3 reads CASRGRMNEQFF. DNA for the CDR3: TGTGCCAGCAGGGGGCGTATGAATGAGCAGTTCTTC.

The gene calls are TRBV7-2 and TRBJ1-5; 9 bases line up with TRBD1. This CDR3 is 17 amino acids long. V lost 5 bases to trimming and J lost 3 bases; unmatched junction nucleotides: 11. Germline V CDR1 and CDR2: SGHTA, FQGNSA. This CDR3 reads CASSPRGGQGNNQPQHF. The DNA of the CDR3 is TGTGCCAGCAGCCCTCGTGGGGGACAGGGTAACAATCAGCCCCAGCATTTT. The full variable domain, with the rest looked up from reference TRBV7-2 and TRBJ1-5, is GAGVSQSPSNKVTEKGKDVELRCDPISGHTALYWYRQSLGQGLEFLIYFQGNSAPDKSGLPSDRFSAERTGGSVSTLTIQRTQQEDSAVYLCASSPRGGQGNNQPQHFGDGTRLSIL.

This CDR3 is CASSPQTENTEAFF. In DNA, the CDR3 is TGCGCCAGCAGCCCCCAGACAGAGAACACTGAAGCTTTCTTT. The chain employs TRBV5-1 and TRBJ1-1; a weak D match, TRBD1 (5 bases). Germline assignment: CDR1 SGHRS and CDR2 YFSETQ. V lost 4 bases to trimming and J lost 1 base, with 11 bases between them. The CDR3 totals 14 residues.